This T cell receptor (beta chain) is drawn from a study of T cell responses to AZD1222 COVID-19 vaccine. Study-wide background: The analysis combined second doses at about 4 or about 12 weeks. General observations from the study: Researchers took repertoire samples only after the peak T cell response had come. Among the donors, most were white British and more were female, and clonal diversity was possibly underestimated. Targets within unmutated variant regions were reportedly found for nearly half of spike-specific TCRs.

The CDR3 sequence is 13 residues long. The ends lost 5 bases at V and 6 bases at J; junction bases unmatched: 2. CDR1 is SEHNR and CDR2 is FQNEAQ in the germline V gene (reference sequence). Assay used: immunoSEQ multiplex PCR; TCRdb lists only in-frame clones, some missing. The sample has roughly 65,000 clones, about 80% seen once. This clone was picked up a small number of times. Its antigen is currently unknown. The clonotype originates from an adult in good health. This specimen consisted of peripheral blood, obtained on day 0 of AZD1222 vaccination. This chain joins TRBV7-9 and TRBJ1-3, with 9 bases lining up with TRBD1. Here the CDR3 DNA reads TGTGCCAGCAGCCGGACAGGGGAAAACACCATATATTTT. Translation: CASSRTGENTIYF.